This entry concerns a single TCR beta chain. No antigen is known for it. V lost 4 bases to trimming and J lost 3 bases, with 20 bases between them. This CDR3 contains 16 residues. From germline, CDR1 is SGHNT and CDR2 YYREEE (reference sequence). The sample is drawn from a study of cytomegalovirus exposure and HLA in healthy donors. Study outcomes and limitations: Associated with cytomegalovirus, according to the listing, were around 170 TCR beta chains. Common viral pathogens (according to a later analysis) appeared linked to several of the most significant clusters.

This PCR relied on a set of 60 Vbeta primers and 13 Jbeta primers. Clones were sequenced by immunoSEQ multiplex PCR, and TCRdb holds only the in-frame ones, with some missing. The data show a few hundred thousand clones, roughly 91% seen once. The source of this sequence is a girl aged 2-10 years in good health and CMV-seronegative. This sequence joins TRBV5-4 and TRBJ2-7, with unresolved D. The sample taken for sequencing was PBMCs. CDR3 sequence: CASSHATKSKDYEQYF. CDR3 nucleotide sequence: TGTGCCAGCAGCCACGCAACGAAGAGTAAAGACTACGAGCAGTACTTC.